A single sample gave rise to the 18 T cell receptor beta chains below, sequenced in a study of Graves' ophthalmopathy and Graves' hyperthyroidism. Amplification of the TCR beta CDR3 regions used RNA transcripts (as template). HTBI primers primed a first-round RT-PCR, and a second-round multiplex PCR followed. One entry per CDR3 protein, called by TCRdb with MiXCR from the multiplex PCR reads. The data contain a few hundred thousand distinct CDR3 sequences, roughly 14% of them seen just once; the ten biggest clones take up about 7%. Sequencing was done on a sample of peripheral blood. The receptors shown here come from a young woman with stable Graves' hyperthyroidism.

This clonotype has a count of ten or more. The chain is built from TRBV18 and TRBJ1-6, with D maybe TRBD1 (5 bases). This CDR3 has 14 amino acids. Germline V gene lookup returns CDR1 KGHSH and CDR2 LQKENI. V was cut by 0 bases and J by 7 bases, with 7 bases left in between. The CDR3: CASSPPGGNSPLHF. CDR3 DNA sequence: TGTGCCAGCTCACCACCGGGGGGGAATTCACCCCTCCACTTT.

This clonotype was counted at least ten times. The V and J genes are TRBV19 and TRBJ1-2, with a possible D match to TRBD1 (6 bases). The CDR3 spans 14 residues. Deletions cut 6 bases from V and 8 bases from J, with 19 bases between. CDR1 and CDR2 (germline): LNHDA, SQIVND (reference sequence). CDR3 amino acids: CASRKDSPGRGYTF. The CDR3 nucleotides read TGTGCCAGTAGGAAGGACAGCCCGGGGCGCGGCTACACCTTC.

The chain is built from TRBV11-3 and TRBJ2-5; no reliable D call. The CDR3 has 12 residues. Looked up from germline, CDR1 is SGHNT and CDR2 is YENEEA. Trimming removed 6 bases at V and 5 bases at J, with 10 bases between. CDR3 DNA sequence: TGTGCCAGCAGTTACATGGGGGAGACCCAGTACTTC. This translates into CASSYMGETQYF.

J is TRBJ1-1 and V is TRBV6-1; 8 nucleotides agree with TRBD1. V lost 6 bases to trimming and J lost 3 bases; unmatched junction nucleotides: 6. Per germline, CDR1 MNHNS and CDR2 SASEGT. This CDR3 has 14 residues. The chain's CDR3 is CASRAGGADTEAFF. The CDR3 coding sequence is TGTGCCAGCAGGGCAGGGGGCGCAGACACTGAAGCTTTCTTT.

This clonotype has ten or more counts. The V and J genes are TRBV12-3 or TRBV12-4 and TRBJ1-1; D is perhaps TRBD1 (5 bases). CDR3 length: 14 residues. V was pared by 3 bases and J by 7 bases, with 15 bases between. CDR3 residues: CASSFFQGGIEAFF. The CDR3 DNA reads TGTGCCAGCAGTTTTTTTCAGGGAGGGATTGAAGCTTTCTTT.

Details on this clonotype: This may stem from a read error, because a much larger clone lies one nucleotide away. Here the CDR3 omits its conserved ending phenylalanine or tryptophan, so a read error is the likely source. V is TRBV12-3 or TRBV12-4 and J is TRBJ1-1; tentative D call: TRBD1 (5 bases). The V gene lost 8 bases and the J gene lost 1 base, with 11 bases spanning the gap. The CDR3 loop spans 13 amino acids. The CDR3 coding sequence is TGTGCCAGCGAGACAGTCACGAACACTGAAGCTTTCGTT. Translated, it gives CASETVTNTEAFV.

The rearrangement links TRBV27 to TRBJ2-7; weak D call: TRBD1 (6 bases). In germline, CDR1 is MNHEY, CDR2 SMNVEV (reference sequence). The CDR3 has 15 amino acids. Trimming cost V 4 bases and J 2 bases, with 15 bases left between them. The CDR3 region is CASSYRAMGTYEQYF. CDR3 in DNA: TGTGCCAGCAGTTACAGGGCGATGGGGACCTACGAGCAGTACTTC.

This chain uses TRBV24-1 with TRBJ1-2; 7 nucleotides agree with TRBD1. The junction had 12 bases not matched to a gene; V was cut back by 5 bases and J by 4 bases. Per germline, CDR1 KGHDR and CDR2 SFDVKD. This CDR3 is 16 amino acids long. CDR3 DNA: TGTGCCACCAGTGGGGGGGACAGCCGGGGCAGCTATGGCTACACCTTC. This translates into CATSGGDSRGSYGYTF.

This clonotype has at least ten counts. This chain links TRBV7-2 with TRBJ1-3; D uncertain. The CDR3 is 12 amino acids. V lost 2 bases and J lost 4, with 3 bases in between. Germline CDR1 and CDR2: SGHTA and FQGNSA. In DNA form, the CDR3 reads TGTGCCAGCAGCTTACGGGGAAACACCATATATTTT. Protein: CASSLRGNTIYF.

Worth noting for this clonotype: This may stem from a read error, because a much larger clone lies one nucleotide away. This chain connects TRBV5-1 to TRBJ1-5, with a tentative D call TRBD1 (5 bases). CDR1 is SGHRS, CDR2 YFSETQ, per germline. This CDR3 is 15 amino acids long. The CDR3 region has the DNA TGCGCCAGCAGCTTGTCGGCAGGGAGCAATCAGCCCCGGCATTTT. The encoded protein is CASSLSAGSNQPRHF. The full variable domain, its missing parts supplied by reference TRBV5-1 and TRBJ1-5, is KAGVTQTPRYLIKTRGQQVTLSCSPISGHRSVSWYQQTPGQGLQFLFEYFSETQRNKGNFPGRFSGRQFSNSRSEMNVSTLELGDSALYLCASSLSAGSNQPRHFGDGTRLSIL.

This clonotype came up many times. This rearrangement joins TRBV6-1 to TRBJ1-1; D not resolved. This CDR3 is built from 14 residues. Per the germline V gene, CDR1 is MNHNS and CDR2 is SASEGT. Trimming took off 6 bases at V and 1 base at J, with 12 bases between the two ends. The CDR3 DNA reads as TGTGCCAGCAGAACCGGACTTTGGAACACTGAAGCTTTCTTT. Protein: CASRTGLWNTEAFF.

This clonotype was seen many times. The chain couples TRBV14 to TRBJ1-2, with no clear D. V shed 1 base and J shed 4 bases, with 10 bases lying between them. The length of the CDR3 is 14 residues. The germline gives CDR1 SGHDN, CDR2 FVKESK. The CDR3 DNA sequence: TGTGCCAGCAGCCAAGTAGAGGGTGGCTATGGCTACACCTTC. It specifies CASSQVEGGYGYTF.

This clonotype was counted many times. The genes are TRBV6-1 and TRBJ2-7, with TRBD1 matching 7 bases. Germline V gene data show CDR1 as MNHNS and CDR2 as SASEGT. V dropped 0 bases and J dropped 2; count of bases not matched to a gene: 4. CDR3 length equals 15 residues. The CDR3 loop is CASSEADRTPYEQYF. DNA of the CDR3: TGTGCCAGCAGTGAAGCGGACAGGACCCCCTACGAGCAGTACTTC.

This clonotype was picked up many times. V usage is TRBV6-2 or TRBV6-3 and J usage is TRBJ1-5; no clear D. Germline V gives CDR1 MNHEY, CDR2 SVGEGT. The CDR3 contains 15 residues. V gave up 6 bases and J gave up 3 bases, with 15 bases separating them. This chain's CDR3 is CASSSGSWANQPQHF. DNA for the CDR3: TGTGCCAGCAGCTCCGGGTCCTGGGCCAATCAGCCCCAGCATTTT.

Only a few counts were recorded for this clonotype. This chain's CDR3 is CASSIATGRRTGELFF. In DNA, the CDR3 is TGCGCCAGCAGCATCGCTACAGGGAGGAGAACCGGGGAGCTGTTTTTT. The chain uses TRBV5-1 and TRBJ2-2; D is tentatively TRBD1 or TRBD2 (6 bases each). The CDR3 totals 16 residues. In germline, CDR1 is SGHRS, CDR2 YFSETQ. The V and J ends lost 4 bases and 5 bases respectively, with 18 bases between them.

This clonotype was observed many times. The chain's CDR3 is CASSLGQTKGYGYTF. The CDR3 region has the DNA TGCGCCAGCAGCTTGGGACAGACAAAGGGCTATGGCTACACCTTC. This chain connects TRBV5-1 to TRBJ1-2, with D perhaps TRBD1 (5 bases). Deletions cut 0 bases from V and 4 bases from J, with 13 bases between. The V gene's germline CDR1 is SGHRS and CDR2 YFSETQ. The CDR3 extends over 15 amino acids.

This clonotype was seen many times. The chain combines TRBV29-1 with TRBJ1-1; the D is unclear. The CDR3 totals 13 residues. Germline values: CDR1 SQVTM, CDR2 ANQGSEA. Trimming took 7 bases from V and 1 from J, leaving 13 bases between them. The DNA of the CDR3 is TGCAGCGCCCCGGGGTCGGGGAACACTGAAGCTTTCTTT. Protein sequence: CSAPGSGNTEAFF.

The chain links TRBV6-2 or TRBV6-3 to TRBJ1-5, with 10 nucleotides matching TRBD1. The CDR3 has 15 residues. CDR1 and CDR2 (germline): MNHEY, SVGEGT. The ends lost 7 bases at V and 11 bases at J; junction bases unmatched: 14. The CDR3: CASTPSRDRGIAQHF. CDR3 sequence (DNA): TGTGCCAGCACCCCAAGCCGGGACAGGGGTATAGCCCAGCATTTT.